This TCR beta chain emerged from a study of cytomegalovirus exposure and HLA in healthy donors. About this clone itself: Its antigen is unknown.

Study results and limitations: Sequencing depth roughly uniform across donors was assumed in presence/absence analyses. Most sequenced TCRs were rare (though some public TCRs occurred in many donors).

The ends lost 1 base at V and 3 bases at J; junction bases unmatched: 9. The CDR3 spans 17 residues. Per the germline V gene, CDR1 is MGHDK and CDR2 is SYGVNS. Researchers ran the PCR with 60 Vbeta and 13 Jbeta primers. Generated by immunoSEQ multiplex PCR, the TCRdb table keeps only in-frame clones and is missing some. The table has 95,000 to 120,000 clones, over 60% seen once. The chain joins TRBV25-1 to TRBJ2-5; 9 bases are a match to TRBD2. The specimen sequenced was PBMCs. The clonotype comes from a man aged 18 to 29 in good health and CMV-seropositive. This CDR3 is CASSESPGRGGEETQYF. CDR3 nucleotides: TGTGCCAGCAGTGAATCCCCCGGGCGGGGGGGCGAAGAGACCCAGTACTTC.